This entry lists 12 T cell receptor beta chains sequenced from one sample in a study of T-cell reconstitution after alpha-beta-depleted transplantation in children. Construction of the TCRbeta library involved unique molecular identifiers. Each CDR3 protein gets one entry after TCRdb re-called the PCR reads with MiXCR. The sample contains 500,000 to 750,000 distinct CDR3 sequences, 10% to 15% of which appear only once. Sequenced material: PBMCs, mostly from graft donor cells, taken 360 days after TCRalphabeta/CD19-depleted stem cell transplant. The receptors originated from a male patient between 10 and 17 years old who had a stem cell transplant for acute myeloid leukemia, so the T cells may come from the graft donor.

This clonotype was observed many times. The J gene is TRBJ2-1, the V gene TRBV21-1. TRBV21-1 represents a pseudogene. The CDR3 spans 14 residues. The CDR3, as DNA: TGTGCCAGCGAGTGGGCAGCTTCCTACAATGAGCAGTTCTTC. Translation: CASEWAASYNEQFF.

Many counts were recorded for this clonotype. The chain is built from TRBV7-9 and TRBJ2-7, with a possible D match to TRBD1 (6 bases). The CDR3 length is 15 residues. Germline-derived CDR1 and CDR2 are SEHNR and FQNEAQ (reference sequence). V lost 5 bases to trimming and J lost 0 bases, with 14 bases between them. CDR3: CASSLWTALSYEQYF. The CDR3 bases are TGTGCCAGCAGCCTATGGACAGCTCTCTCCTACGAGCAGTACTTC.

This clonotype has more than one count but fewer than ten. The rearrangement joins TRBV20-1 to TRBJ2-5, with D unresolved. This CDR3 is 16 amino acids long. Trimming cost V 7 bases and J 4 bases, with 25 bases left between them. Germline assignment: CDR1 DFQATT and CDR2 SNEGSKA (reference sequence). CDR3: CSVFSDPLADPETQYF. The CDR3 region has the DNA TGCAGTGTTTTCTCTGATCCGTTGGCAGACCCAGAGACCCAGTACTTC.

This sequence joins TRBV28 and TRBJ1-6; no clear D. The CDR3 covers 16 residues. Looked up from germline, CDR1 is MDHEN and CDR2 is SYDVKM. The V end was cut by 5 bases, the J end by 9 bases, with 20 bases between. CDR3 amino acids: CASSPSEGRVISPLHF. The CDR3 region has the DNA TGTGCCAGCAGTCCAAGCGAGGGTCGGGTGATTTCACCCCTCCACTTT.

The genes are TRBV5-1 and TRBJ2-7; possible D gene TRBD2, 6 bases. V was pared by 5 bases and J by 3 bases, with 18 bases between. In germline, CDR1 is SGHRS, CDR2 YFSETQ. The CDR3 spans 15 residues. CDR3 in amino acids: CASRYRGTANYEQYF. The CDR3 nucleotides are TGCGCCAGCAGGTACCGGGGGACCGCGAACTACGAGCAGTACTTC.

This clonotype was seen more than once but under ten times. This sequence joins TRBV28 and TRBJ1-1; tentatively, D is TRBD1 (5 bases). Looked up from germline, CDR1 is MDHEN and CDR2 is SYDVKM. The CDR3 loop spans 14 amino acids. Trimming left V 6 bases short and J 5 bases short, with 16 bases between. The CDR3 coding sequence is TGTGCCAGCAGCTGGGACCCTGGAGGGACTGAAGCTTTCTTT. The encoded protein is CASSWDPGGTEAFF.

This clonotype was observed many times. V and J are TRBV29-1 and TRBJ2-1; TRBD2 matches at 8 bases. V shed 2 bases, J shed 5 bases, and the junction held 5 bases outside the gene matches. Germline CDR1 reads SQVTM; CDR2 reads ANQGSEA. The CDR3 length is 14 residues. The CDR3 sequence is CSVELLADDNEQFF. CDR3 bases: TGCAGCGTTGAACTACTAGCGGACGACAATGAGCAGTTCTTC.

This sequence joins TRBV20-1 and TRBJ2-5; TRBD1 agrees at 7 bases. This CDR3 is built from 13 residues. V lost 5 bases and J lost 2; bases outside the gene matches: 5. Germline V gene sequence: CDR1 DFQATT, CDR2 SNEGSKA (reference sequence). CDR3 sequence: CSARQGGQETQYF. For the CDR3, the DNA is TGCAGTGCTCGACAGGGTGGACAAGAGACCCAGTACTTC.

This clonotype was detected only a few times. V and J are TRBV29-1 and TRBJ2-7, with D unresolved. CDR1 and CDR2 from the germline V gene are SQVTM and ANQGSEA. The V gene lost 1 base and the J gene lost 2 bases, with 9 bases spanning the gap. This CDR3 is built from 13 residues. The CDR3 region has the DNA TGCAGCGTTGAAGGGGGTATTCCCTACGAGCAGTACTTC. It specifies CSVEGGIPYEQYF.

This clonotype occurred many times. The CDR3 loop is CASRGGGQVPLEQYF. The CDR3 DNA reads TGTGCCAGCAGGGGGGGAGGACAGGTCCCCCTGGAGCAGTACTTC. This sequence joins TRBV12-3 or TRBV12-4 and TRBJ2-7; a weak D match, TRBD1 (7 bases). Trimming shortened V by 6 bases and J by 7 bases, and 22 bases separated the two germline ends. The CDR3 totals 15 residues.

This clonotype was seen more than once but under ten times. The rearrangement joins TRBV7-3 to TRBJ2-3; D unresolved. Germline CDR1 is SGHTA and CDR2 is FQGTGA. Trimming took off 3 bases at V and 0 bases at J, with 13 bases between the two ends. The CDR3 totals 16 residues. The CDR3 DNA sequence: TGTGCCAGCAGCTTTAACGTGGGAACAAGCACAGATACGCAGTATTTT. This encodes CASSFNVGTSTDTQYF. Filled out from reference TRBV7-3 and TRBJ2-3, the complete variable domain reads GAGVSQTPSNKVTEKGKYVELRCDPISGHTALYWYRQSLGQGPEFLIYFQGTGAADDSGLPNDRFFAVRPEGSVSTLKIQRTERGDSAVYLCASSFNVGTSTDTQYFGPGTRLTVL.

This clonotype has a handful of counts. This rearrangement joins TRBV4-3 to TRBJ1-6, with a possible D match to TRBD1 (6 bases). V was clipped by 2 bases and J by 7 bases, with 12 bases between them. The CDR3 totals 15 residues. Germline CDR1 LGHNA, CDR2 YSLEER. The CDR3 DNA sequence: TGCGCCAGCAGCCAAACAGGGCAGGGGAATTCACCCCTCCACTTT. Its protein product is CASSQTGQGNSPLHF.